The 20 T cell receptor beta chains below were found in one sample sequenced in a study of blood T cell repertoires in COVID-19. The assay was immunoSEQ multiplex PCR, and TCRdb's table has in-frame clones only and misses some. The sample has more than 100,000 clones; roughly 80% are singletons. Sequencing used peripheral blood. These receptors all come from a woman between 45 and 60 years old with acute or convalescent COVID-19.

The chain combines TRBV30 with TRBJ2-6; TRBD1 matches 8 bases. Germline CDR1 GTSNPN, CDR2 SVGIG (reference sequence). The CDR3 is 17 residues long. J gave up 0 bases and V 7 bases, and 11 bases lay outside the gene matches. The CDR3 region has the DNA TGTGCCTCGACGACAGGGGTTGCGGCCTCTGGGGCCAACGTCCTGACTTTC. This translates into CASTTGVAASGANVLTF.

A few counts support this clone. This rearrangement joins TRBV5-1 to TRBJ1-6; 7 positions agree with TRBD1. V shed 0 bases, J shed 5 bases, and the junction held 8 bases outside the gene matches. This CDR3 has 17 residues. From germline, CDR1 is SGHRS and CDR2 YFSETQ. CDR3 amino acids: CASSLGRRDSNNSPLHF. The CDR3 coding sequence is TGCGCCAGCAGCTTGGGGCGTCGGGACAGTAATAATTCACCCCTCCACTTT. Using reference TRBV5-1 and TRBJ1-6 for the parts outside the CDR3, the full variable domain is KAGVTQTPRYLIKTRGQQVTLSCSPISGHRSVSWYQQTPGQGLQFLFEYFSETQRNKGNFPGRFSGRQFSNSRSEMNVSTLELGDSALYLCASSLGRRDSNNSPLHFGNGTRLTVT.

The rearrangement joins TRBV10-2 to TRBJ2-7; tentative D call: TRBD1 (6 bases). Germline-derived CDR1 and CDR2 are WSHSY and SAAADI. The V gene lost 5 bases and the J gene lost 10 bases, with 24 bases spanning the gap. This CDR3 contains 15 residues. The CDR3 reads CASSYKKGTTTSQYF. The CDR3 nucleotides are TGCGCCAGCAGTTATAAAAAAGGGACAACAACTTCCCAGTACTTC.

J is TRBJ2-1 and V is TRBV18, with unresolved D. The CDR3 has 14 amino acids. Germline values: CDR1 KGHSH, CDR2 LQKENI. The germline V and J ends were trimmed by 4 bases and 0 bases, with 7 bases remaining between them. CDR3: CASSQESSYNEQFF. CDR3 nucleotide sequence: TGTGCCAGCTCACAGGAGAGCTCCTACAATGAGCAGTTCTTC.

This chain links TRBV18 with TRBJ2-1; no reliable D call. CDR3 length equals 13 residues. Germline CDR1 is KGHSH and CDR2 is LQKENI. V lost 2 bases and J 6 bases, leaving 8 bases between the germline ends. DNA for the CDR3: TGTGCCAGCTCACCAACCCCTACCAATGAGCAGTTCTTC. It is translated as CASSPTPTNEQFF.

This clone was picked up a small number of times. The CDR3 sequence is CASSPGAGVGTGELFF. The CDR3 bases are TGTGCCAGCAGCCCCGGCGCAGGGGTCGGCACCGGGGAGCTGTTTTTT. The chain carries TRBV7-9 and TRBJ2-2; weak D call: TRBD1 (6 bases). Trimming stripped 5 bases from V and 4 bases from J, with 17 bases between. The CDR3 loop spans 16 amino acids. Germline CDR1 is SEHNR and CDR2 is FQNEAQ (reference sequence).

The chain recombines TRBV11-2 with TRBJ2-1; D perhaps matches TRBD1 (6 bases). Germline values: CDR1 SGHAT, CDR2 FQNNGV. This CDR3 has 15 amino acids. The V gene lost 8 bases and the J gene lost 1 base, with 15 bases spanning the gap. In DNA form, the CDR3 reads TGTGCCAGCTCCACCGGGACAACTTCCTACAATGAGCAGTTCTTC. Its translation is CASSTGTTSYNEQFF.

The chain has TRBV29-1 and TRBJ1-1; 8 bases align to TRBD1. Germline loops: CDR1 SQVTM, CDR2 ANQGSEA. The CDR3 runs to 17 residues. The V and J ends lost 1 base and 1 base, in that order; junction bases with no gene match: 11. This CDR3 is CSVEGTGLISRNTEAFF. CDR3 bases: TGCAGCGTTGAAGGGACAGGGCTTATATCTCGGAACACTGAAGCTTTCTTT.

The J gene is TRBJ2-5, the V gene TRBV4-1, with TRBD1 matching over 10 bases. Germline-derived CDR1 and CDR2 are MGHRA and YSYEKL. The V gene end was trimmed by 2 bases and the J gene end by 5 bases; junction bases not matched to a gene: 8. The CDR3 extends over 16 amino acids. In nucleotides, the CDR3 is TGCGCCAGCAGCCAAATACGGACAGGGGGTTGGGAGACCCAGTACTTC. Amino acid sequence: CASSQIRTGGWETQYF.

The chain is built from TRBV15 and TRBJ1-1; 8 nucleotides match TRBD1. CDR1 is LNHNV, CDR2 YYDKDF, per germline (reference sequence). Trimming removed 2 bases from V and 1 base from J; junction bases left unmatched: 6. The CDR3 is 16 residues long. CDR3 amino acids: CATSRLPGQGNTEAFF. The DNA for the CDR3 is TGTGCCACCAGCAGACTACCTGGACAGGGGAACACTGAAGCTTTCTTT.

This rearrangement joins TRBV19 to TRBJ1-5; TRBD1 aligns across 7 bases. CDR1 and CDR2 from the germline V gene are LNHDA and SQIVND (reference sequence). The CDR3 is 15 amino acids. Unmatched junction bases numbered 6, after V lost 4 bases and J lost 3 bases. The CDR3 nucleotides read TGTGCCAGTAGTAGAGACAGGGTTCCCAATCAGCCCCAGCATTTT. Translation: CASSRDRVPNQPQHF.

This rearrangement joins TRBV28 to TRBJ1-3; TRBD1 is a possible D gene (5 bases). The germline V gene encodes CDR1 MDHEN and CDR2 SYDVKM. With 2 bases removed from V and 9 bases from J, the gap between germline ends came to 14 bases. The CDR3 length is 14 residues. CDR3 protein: CASSLDGTASTIYF. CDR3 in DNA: TGTGCCAGCAGTTTAGACGGGACTGCGAGCACCATATATTTT.

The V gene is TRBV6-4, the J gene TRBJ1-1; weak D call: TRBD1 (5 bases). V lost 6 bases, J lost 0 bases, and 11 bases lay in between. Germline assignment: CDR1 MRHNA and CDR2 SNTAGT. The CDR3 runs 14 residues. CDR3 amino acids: CASRVDRLNTEAFF. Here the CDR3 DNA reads TGTGCCAGCAGGGTTGACAGACTGAACACTGAAGCTTTCTTT.

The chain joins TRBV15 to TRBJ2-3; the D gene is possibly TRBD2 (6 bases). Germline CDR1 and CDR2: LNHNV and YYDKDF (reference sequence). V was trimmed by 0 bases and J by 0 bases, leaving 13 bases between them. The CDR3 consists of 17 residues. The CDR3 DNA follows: TGTGCCACCAGCAGAGATGAAGGAGGGATGAGCACAGATACGCAGTATTTT. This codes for CATSRDEGGMSTDTQYF.

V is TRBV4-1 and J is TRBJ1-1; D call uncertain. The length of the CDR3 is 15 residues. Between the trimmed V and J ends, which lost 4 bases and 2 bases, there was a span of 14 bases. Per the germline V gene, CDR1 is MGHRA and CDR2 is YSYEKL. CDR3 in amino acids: CASSLTIRGNTEAFF. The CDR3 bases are TGCGCCAGCAGCCTTACAATTCGGGGTAACACTGAAGCTTTCTTT.

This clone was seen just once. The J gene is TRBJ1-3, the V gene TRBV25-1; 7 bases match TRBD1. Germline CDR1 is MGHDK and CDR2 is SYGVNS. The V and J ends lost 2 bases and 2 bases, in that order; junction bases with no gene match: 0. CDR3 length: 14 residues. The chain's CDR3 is CASSEQGAGNTIYF. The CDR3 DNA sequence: TGTGCCAGCAGTGAACAGGGGGCTGGAAACACCATATATTTT.

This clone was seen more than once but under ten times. The DNA for the CDR3 is TGTGCCAGCAGTCCGAGCGGGGGGCCCCTCTATGAGCAGTTCTTC. Residues: CASSPSGGPLYEQFF. This chain uses TRBV7-7 with TRBJ2-1; TRBD2 agrees at 9 bases. This CDR3 is built from 15 residues. The germline V gene has CDR1 SSHAT and CDR2 FNYEAQ (reference sequence). With V trimmed by 6 bases and J by 8 bases, 11 bases remained unmatched. The whole variable domain, remainder taken from reference TRBV7-7 and TRBJ2-1, is GAGVSQSPRYKVTKRGQDVTLRCDPISSHATLYWYQQALGQGPEFLTYFNYEAQPDKSGLPSDRFSAERPEGSISTLTIQRTEQRDSAMYRCASSPSGGPLYEQFFGPGTRLTVL.

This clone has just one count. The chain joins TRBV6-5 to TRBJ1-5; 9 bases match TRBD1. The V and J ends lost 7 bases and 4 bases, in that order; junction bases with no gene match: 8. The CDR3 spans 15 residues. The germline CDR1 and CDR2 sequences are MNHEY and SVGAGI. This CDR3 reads CASKVGQGPNQPQHF. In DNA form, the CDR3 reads TGTGCCAGCAAGGTGGGACAGGGACCGAATCAGCCCCAGCATTTT.

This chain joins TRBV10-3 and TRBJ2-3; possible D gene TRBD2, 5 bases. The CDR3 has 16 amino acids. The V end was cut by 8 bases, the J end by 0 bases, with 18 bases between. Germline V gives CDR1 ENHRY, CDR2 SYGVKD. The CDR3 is CAILSEDSGSTDTQYF. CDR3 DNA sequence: TGTGCCATCTTATCCGAGGACTCGGGGAGCACAGATACGCAGTATTTT.

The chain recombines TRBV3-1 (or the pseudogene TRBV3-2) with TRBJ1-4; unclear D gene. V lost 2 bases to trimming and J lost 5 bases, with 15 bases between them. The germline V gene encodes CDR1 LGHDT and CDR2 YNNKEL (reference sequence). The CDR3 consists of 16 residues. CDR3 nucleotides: TGTGCCAGCAGCCAACAACTCCGGGTCCAAAATGAAAAACTGTTTTTT. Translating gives CASSQQLRVQNEKLFF.